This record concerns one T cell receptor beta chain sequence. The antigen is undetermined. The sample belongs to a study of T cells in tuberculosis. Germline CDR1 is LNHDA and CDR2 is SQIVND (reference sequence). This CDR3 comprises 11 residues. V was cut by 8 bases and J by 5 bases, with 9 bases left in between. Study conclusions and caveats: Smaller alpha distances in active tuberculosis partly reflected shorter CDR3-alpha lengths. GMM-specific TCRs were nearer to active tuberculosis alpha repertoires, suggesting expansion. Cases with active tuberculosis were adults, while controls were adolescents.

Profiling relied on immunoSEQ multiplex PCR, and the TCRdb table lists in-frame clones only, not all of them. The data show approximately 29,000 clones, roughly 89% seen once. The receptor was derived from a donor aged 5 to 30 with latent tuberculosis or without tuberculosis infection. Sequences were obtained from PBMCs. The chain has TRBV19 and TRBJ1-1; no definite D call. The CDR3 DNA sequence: TGTGCCAGTCTCGGGGAGACTGAAGCTTTCTTT. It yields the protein CASLGETEAFF.